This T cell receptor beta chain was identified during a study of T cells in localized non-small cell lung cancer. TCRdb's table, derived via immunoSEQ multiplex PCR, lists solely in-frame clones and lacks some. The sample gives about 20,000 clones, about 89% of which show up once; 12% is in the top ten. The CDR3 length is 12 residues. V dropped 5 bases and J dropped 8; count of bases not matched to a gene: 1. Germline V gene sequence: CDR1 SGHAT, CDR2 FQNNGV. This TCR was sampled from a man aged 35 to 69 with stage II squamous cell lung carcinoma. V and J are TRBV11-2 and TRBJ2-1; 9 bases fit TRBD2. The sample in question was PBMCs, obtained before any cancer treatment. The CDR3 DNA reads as TGTGCCAGCAGCAGACTAGCGGATGAGCAGTTCTTC. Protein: CASSRLADEQFF.